This T cell receptor (beta chain) stems from a study of prognosis after radiotherapy for stage I lung cancer. About the research overall: Stage I non-small cell lung cancer cases were enrolled from early 2018 through early 2019. Newly diagnosed primary stage I lung tumors were present in about 14 patients, and oligometastatic NSCLC after surgical resection of the primary tumor was present in several patients.

All patients were node-negative on CT and PET/CT, without prior chemotherapy, radiotherapy or other malignancies. Sample collection consisted of 5.5 to 6 milliliters of peripheral blood drawn at each of two time points. V was shortened by 6 bases and J by 7 bases, with 15 bases between the two germline ends. The CDR3 totals 14 residues. It was by two-round multiplex PCR that TCR beta CDR3 was amplified from genomic DNA. Every TRBV and TRBJ gene had its own specific primer in first-round PCR. TCRdb re-analysed the multiplex PCR reads in MiXCR, keeping a single row per CDR3 protein. This table holds tens of thousands of distinct CDR3 sequences, around two fifths found once.

The sequence was obtained from a donor at least 50 years old with non-small cell lung cancer. The material sequenced was PBMCs, taken before or after stereotactic body radiation therapy (not recorded which). The chain uses TRBV12-3 or TRBV12-4 and TRBJ1-4, with D maybe TRBD1 (6 bases). The CDR3 nucleotides are TGTGCCAGCAGACCTAAGGGGGGGGGTGAAAAACTGTTTTTT. Translating it yields CASRPKGGGEKLFF.